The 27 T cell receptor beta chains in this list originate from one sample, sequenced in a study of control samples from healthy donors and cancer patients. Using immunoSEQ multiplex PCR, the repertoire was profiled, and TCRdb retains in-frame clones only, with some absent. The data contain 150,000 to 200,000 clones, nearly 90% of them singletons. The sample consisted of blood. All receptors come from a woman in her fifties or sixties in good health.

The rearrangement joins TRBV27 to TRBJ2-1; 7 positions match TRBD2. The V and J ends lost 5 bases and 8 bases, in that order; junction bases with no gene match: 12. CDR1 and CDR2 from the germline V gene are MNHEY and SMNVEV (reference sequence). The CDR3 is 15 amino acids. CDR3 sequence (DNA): TGTGCCAGCAGTCTCCGGGACTACACCTGGGATGAGCAGTTCTTC. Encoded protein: CASSLRDYTWDEQFF.

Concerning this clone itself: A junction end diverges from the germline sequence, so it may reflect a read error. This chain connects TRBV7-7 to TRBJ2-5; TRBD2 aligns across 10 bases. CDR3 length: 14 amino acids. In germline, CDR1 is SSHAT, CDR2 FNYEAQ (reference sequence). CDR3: CASSSSGSSETQYF. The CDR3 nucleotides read TGTGCTAGCAGCTCTAGCGGGAGTTCGGAGACCCAGTACTTC. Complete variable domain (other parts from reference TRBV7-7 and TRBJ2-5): GAGVSQSPRYKVTKRGQDVTLRCDPISSHATLYWYQQALGQGPEFLTYFNYEAQPDKSGLPSDRFSAERPEGSISTLTIQRTEQRDSAMYRCASSSSGSSETQYFGPGTRLLVL.

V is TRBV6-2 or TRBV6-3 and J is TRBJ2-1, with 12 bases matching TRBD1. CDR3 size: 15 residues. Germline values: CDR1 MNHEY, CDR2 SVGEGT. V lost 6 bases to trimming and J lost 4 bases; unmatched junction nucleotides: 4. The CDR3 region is CASSRDRGLYNEQFF. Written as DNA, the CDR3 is TGTGCCAGCAGCCGGGACAGGGGGCTGTACAATGAGCAGTTCTTC.

The CDR3 coding sequence is TGTGCCTGGAGTGTAGTTCCCCAAGAGACCCAGTACTTC. It translates to CAWSVVPQETQYF. The chain joins TRBV30 to TRBJ2-5; D not certain. Between the trimmed V and J ends, which lost 0 bases and 1 base, there was a span of 6 bases. Germline V gene lookup returns CDR1 GTSNPN and CDR2 SVGIG (reference sequence). The CDR3 consists of 13 residues.

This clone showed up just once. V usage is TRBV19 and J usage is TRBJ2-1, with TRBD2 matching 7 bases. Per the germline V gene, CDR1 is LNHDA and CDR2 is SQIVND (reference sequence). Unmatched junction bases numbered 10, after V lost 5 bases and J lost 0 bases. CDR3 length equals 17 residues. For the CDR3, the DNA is TGTGCCAGTAGTGCCCAAAACTTAGCGGGCTCCTACAATGAGCAGTTCTTC. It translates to CASSAQNLAGSYNEQFF.

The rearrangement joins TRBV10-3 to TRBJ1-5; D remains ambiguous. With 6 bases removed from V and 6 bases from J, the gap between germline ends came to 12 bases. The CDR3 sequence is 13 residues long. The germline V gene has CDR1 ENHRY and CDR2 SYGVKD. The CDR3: CAISQSLGQPQHF. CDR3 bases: TGTGCCATCAGCCAGAGTCTGGGTCAGCCCCAGCATTTT.

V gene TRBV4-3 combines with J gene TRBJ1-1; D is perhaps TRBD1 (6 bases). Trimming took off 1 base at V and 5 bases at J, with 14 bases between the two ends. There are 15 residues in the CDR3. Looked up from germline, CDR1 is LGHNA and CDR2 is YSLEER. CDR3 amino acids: CASSQALQGWTEAFF. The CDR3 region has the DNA TGCGCCAGCAGCCAAGCGCTCCAGGGGTGGACTGAAGCTTTCTTT.

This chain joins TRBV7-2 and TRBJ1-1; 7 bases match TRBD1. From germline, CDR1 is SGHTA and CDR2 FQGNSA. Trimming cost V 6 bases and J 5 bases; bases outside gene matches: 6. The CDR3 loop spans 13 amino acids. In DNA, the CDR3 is TGTGCCAGCAGGCCAACAGGGGTGACTGAAGCTTTCTTT. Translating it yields CASRPTGVTEAFF.

The CDR3 DNA reads TGTGCCAGCAGCCCCACCGGGGCGGAGACCCAGTACTTC. Translated: CASSPTGAETQYF. The V gene is TRBV7-3, the J gene TRBJ2-5, with D perhaps given as TRBD1 or TRBD2 (5 bases each). This CDR3 contains 13 residues. Trimming left V 5 bases short and J 5 bases short, with 12 bases between. Germline V gene sequence: CDR1 SGHTA, CDR2 FQGTGA.

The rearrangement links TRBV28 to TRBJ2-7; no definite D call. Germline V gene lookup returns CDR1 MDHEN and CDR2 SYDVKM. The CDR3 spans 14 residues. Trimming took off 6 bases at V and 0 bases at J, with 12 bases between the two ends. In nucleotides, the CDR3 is TGTGCCAGCAGGCGTGAGCCCAGCTCCTACGAGCAGTACTTC. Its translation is CASRREPSSYEQYF.

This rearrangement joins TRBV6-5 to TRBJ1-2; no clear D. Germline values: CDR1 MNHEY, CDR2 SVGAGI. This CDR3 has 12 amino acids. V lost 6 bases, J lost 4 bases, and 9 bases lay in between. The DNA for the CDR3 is TGTGCCAGCAGCCCCGGGTTCTATGGCTACACCTTC. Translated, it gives CASSPGFYGYTF.

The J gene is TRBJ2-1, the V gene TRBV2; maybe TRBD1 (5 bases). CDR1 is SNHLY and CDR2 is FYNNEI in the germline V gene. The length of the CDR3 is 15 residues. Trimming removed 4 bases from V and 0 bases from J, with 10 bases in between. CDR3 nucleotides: TGTGCCAGCAGTGTGGGGCTGAGCTCCTACAATGAGCAGTTCTTC. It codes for CASSVGLSSYNEQFF.

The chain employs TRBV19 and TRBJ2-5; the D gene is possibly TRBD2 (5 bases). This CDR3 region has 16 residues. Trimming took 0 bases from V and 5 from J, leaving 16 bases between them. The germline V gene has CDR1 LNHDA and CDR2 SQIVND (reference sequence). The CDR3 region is CASSIEGRSARETQYF. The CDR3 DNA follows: TGTGCCAGTAGTATAGAGGGGAGAAGCGCCCGGGAGACCCAGTACTTC.

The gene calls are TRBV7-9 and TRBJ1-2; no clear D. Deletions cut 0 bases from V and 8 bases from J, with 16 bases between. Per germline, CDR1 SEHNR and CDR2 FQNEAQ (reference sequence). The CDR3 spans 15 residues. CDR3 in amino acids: CASSLALAEAWGYTF. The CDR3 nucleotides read TGTGCCAGCAGCTTAGCGCTGGCGGAGGCCTGGGGCTACACCTTC.

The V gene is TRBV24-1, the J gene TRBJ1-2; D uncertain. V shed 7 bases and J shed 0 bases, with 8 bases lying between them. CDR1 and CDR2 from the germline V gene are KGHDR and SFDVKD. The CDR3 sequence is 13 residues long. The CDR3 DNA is TGTGCCACCAGCATATCCTCTAACTATGGCTACACCTTC. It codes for CATSISSNYGYTF.

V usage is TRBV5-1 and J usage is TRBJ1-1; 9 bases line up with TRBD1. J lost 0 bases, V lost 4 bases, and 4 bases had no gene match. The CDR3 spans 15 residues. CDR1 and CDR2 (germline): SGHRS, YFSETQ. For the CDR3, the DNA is TGCGCCAGCAGCCAAGGGACAGGGATGAACACTGAAGCTTTCTTT. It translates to CASSQGTGMNTEAFF.

This CDR3 reads CASSLGSHSGNTIYF. As DNA, the CDR3 is TGTGCCAGCAGCCTCGGCTCGCACTCTGGAAACACCATATATTTT. The rearrangement joins TRBV3-1 (or the pseudogene TRBV3-2) to TRBJ1-3; D is unresolved. Trimming took 4 bases from V and 0 from J, leaving 10 bases between them. The CDR3 is 15 residues long. Germline-derived CDR1 and CDR2 are LGHDT and YNNKEL (reference sequence).

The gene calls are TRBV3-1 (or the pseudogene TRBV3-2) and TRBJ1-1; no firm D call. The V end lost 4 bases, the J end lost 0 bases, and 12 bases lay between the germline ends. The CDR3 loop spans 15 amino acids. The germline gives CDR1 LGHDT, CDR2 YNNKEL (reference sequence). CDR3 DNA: TGTGCCAGCAGCCTTGCGAGGAGCGTGAACACTGAAGCTTTCTTT. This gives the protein CASSLARSVNTEAFF.

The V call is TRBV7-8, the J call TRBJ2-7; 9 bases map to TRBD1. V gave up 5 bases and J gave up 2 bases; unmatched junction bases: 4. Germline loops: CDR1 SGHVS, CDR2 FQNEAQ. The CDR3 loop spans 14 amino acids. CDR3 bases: TGTGCCAGCAGCCAAGGGGACAGGGCCTACGAGCAGTACTTC. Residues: CASSQGDRAYEQYF.

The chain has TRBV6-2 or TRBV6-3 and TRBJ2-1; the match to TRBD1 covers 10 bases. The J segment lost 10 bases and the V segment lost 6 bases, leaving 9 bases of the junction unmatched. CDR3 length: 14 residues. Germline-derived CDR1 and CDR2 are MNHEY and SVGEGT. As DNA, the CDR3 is TGTGCCAGCAGCCGACAGGGGGCCGGCTTAGAGCAGTTCTTC. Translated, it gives CASSRQGAGLEQFF.

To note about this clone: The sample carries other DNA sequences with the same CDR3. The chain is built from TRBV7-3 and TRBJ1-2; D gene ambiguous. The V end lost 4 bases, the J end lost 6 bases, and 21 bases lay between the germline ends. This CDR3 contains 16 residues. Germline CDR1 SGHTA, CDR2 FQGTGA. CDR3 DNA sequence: TGTGCCAGCAGCTCCGGCCACGGAGAGCCCCGTGATGGCTACACCTTC. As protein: CASSSGHGEPRDGYTF.

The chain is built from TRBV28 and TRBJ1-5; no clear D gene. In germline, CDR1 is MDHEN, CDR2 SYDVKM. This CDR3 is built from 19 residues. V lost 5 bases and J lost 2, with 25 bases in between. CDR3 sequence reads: CASSPRASRNPWGNQPQHF. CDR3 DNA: TGTGCCAGCAGTCCCCGGGCGTCCAGGAACCCCTGGGGCAATCAGCCCCAGCATTTT.

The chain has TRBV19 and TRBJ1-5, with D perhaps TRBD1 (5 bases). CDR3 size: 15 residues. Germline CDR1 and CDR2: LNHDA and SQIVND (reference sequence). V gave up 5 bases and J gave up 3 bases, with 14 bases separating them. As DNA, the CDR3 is TGTGCCAGTAGTGATCAGGGCTTGATCAATCAGCCCCAGCATTTT. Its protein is CASSDQGLINQPQHF.

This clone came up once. The CDR3 spells CASSPSGIRVDTEAFF. CDR3 DNA: TGTGCCAGCAGCCCGTCCGGGATCAGGGTGGACACTGAAGCTTTCTTT. V usage is TRBV3-1 (or the pseudogene TRBV3-2) and J usage is TRBJ1-1; a weak D match, TRBD1 (5 bases). Germline CDR1 LGHDT, CDR2 YNNKEL (reference sequence). The V end was cut by 4 bases, the J end by 3 bases, with 18 bases between. The CDR3 sequence is 16 residues long.

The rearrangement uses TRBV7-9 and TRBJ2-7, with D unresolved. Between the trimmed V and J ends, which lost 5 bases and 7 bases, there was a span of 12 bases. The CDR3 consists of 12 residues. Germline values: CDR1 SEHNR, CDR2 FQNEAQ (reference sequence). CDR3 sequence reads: CASSANWEEQYF. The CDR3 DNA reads TGTGCCAGCAGCGCCAACTGGGAAGAGCAGTACTTC.

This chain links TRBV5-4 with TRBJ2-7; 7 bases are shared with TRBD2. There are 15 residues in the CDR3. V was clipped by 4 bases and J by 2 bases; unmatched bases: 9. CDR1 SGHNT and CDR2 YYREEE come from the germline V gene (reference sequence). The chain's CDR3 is CASSPSGTTTYEQYF. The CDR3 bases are TGTGCCAGCAGCCCCTCGGGGACTACCACCTACGAGCAGTACTTC.

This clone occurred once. This CDR3 is CASSPGLAVGSEQYF. CDR3 coding DNA: TGTGCCAGCAGCCCAGGACTAGCGGTCGGGTCCGAGCAGTACTTC. The chain is built from TRBV3-1 (or the pseudogene TRBV3-2) and TRBJ2-7; TRBD2 aligns across 10 bases. The germline V gene has CDR1 LGHDT and CDR2 YNNKEL (reference sequence). J was trimmed by 6 bases and V by 4 bases; bases with no gene match: 9. This CDR3 region has 15 residues.